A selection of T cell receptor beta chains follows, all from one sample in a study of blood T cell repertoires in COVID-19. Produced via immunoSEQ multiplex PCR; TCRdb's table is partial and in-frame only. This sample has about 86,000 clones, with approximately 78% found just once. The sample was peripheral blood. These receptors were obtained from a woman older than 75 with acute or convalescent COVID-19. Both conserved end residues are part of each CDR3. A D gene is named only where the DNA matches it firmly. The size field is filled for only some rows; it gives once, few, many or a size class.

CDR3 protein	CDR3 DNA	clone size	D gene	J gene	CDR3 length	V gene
CASSQARGANEQFF	TGTGCCAGCAGCCAAGCCCGGGGAGCCAATGAGCAGTTCTTC	few	.	TRBJ2-1	14	TRBV3-1/TRBV3-2
CASSIYPGLTQPNYGYTF	TGTGCCAGTAGTATCTATCCGGGACTTACCCAACCTAACTATGGCTACACCTTC	.	.	TRBJ1-2	18	TRBV19
CASSQDGGGQGRPDTQYF	TGTGCCAGCAGCCAAGATGGGGGAGGACAGGGCCGCCCAGATACGCAGTATTTT	few	TRBD1	TRBJ2-3	18	TRBV4-2
CASSSPEQTYGYTF	TGTGCCAGTAGTTCTCCGGAGCAGACGTATGGCTACACCTTC	.	.	TRBJ1-2	14	TRBV19
CASSYSPPGVNEQFF	TGTGCCAGCAGTTATTCCCCGCCGGGGGTGAATGAGCAGTTCTTC	.	.	TRBJ2-1	15	TRBV6-5
CASSYLQSYEQYF	TGTGCCAGCAGTTACTTACAGTCCTACGAGCAGTACTTC	.	.	TRBJ2-7	13	TRBV6-5
CASSYSAANTGELFF	TGTGCCAGCAGTTACTCTGCAGCGAACACCGGGGAGCTGTTTTTT	.	.	TRBJ2-2	15	TRBV6-5
CASSPDRVEGYTF	TGTGCCAGCTCACCTGACAGGGTAGAGGGCTACACCTTC	.	TRBD1	TRBJ1-2	13	TRBV18
CASSLRLSGTGNSPLHF	TGTGCCAGCAGCTTACGTTTGTCCGGGACAGGGAATTCACCCCTCCACTTT	.	TRBD1	TRBJ1-6	17	TRBV11-2
CASSEIAGDTQYF	TGTGCCAGCAGTGAGATAGCGGGAGATACGCAGTATTTT	.	TRBD2	TRBJ2-3	13	TRBV6-4
CASRSPRHGTYNEQFF	TGTGCCAGCAGATCTCCGCGGCACGGTACCTACAATGAGCAGTTCTTC	.	.	TRBJ2-1	16	TRBV27
CAISAGVGSSGNTIYF	TGTGCCATCAGCGCAGGGGTGGGATCCTCTGGAAACACCATATATTTT	.	.	TRBJ1-3	16	TRBV10-3
CASSTTGTDTDTQYF	TGTGCCAGCAGTACAACCGGGACAGACACAGATACGCAGTATTTT	.	TRBD1	TRBJ2-3	15	TRBV6-4
CASSLDGGRVSPLHF	TGCGCCAGCAGCTTGGACGGAGGTAGGGTCTCACCCCTCCACTTT	.	.	TRBJ1-6	15	TRBV5-1
CASSEFRTVTDEQYF	TGCGCCAGCAGTGAGTTTAGGACAGTTACTGACGAGCAGTACTTC	.	.	TRBJ2-7	15	TRBV10-2
CASSLTPRGNYGYTF	TGTGCCAGCAGCTTAACCCCGAGAGGGAACTATGGCTACACCTTC	.	.	TRBJ1-2	15	TRBV7-2
CASSQERNKGADGYTF	TGTGCCAGCAGCCAAGAGAGAAACAAGGGGGCTGATGGCTACACCTTC	.	TRBD1	TRBJ1-2	16	TRBV4-2
CASSPGGGWTEAFF	TGTGCCAGCAGTCCAGGGGGCGGATGGACTGAAGCTTTCTTT	few	TRBD1	TRBJ1-1	14	TRBV6-5
CASSPRASTEAFF	TGTGCCAGCAGCCCGAGGGCTTCAACTGAAGCTTTCTTT	.	.	TRBJ1-1	13	TRBV7-3
CASSVAGRASGNTIYF	TGTGCCAGCAGCGTAGCTGGCAGGGCCTCCGGAAACACCATATATTTT	.	.	TRBJ1-3	16	TRBV9
CASSALAGVGNEQFF	TGTGCCAGCAGTGCTCTAGCGGGAGTAGGGAATGAGCAGTTCTTC	.	TRBD2	TRBJ2-1	15	TRBV9
CASSSGLQETQYF	TGTGCCAGCAGTTCGGGACTTCAAGAGACCCAGTACTTC	.	.	TRBJ2-5	13	TRBV2
CASSPGAGPATNEKLFF	TGTGCCAGCAGCCCTGGCGCGGGTCCGGCAACTAATGAAAAACTGTTTTTT	.	.	TRBJ1-4	17	TRBV5-4
CASSYSIKGGNTEAFF	TGTGCCAGCAGTTACTCGATAAAAGGCGGGAACACTGAAGCTTTCTTT	.	.	TRBJ1-1	16	TRBV6-5
CSASRQNEKLFF	TGCAGTGCTAGTCGACAGAATGAAAAACTGTTTTTT	.	.	TRBJ1-4	12	TRBV20-1
CASSQEFRGSWETQYF	TGTGCCAGCAGCCAAGAATTTCGCGGGAGTTGGGAGACCCAGTACTTC	.	TRBD2	TRBJ2-5	16	TRBV3-1/TRBV3-2
CASSWVQGNTEAFF	TGCGCCAGCAGCTGGGTCCAGGGGAACACTGAAGCTTTCTTT	.	.	TRBJ1-1	14	TRBV5-1
CASTPPGTGGETQYF	TGTGCCAGTACCCCACCCGGGACAGGCGGAGAGACCCAGTACTTC	.	TRBD1	TRBJ2-5	15	TRBV19
CASSFAGGSGTQYF	TGTGCCAGCAGCTTTGCGGGGGGCTCTGGGACGCAGTATTTT	.	TRBD2	TRBJ2-3	14	TRBV5-4
CASSIAAGQGNTEAFF	TGTGCCAGTAGTATAGCAGCGGGACAGGGGAACACTGAAGCTTTCTTT	.	TRBD1	TRBJ1-1	16	TRBV19
CASSESRGGANVLTF	TGTGCCAGCAGTGAATCTAGGGGCGGGGCCAACGTCCTGACTTTC	.	.	TRBJ2-6	15	TRBV6-1
CASSLQGSHNEQFF	TGTGCCAGCAGCCTACAGGGGTCCCACAATGAGCAGTTCTTC	.	TRBD1	TRBJ2-1	14	TRBV3-1/TRBV3-2
CASSSGVAPYEQYF	TGTGCCAGCAGCTCCGGGGTAGCGCCTTACGAGCAGTACTTC	.	.	TRBJ2-7	14	TRBV7-6
CASSSLGGVIIYEQYF	TGTGCCAGCAGCTCACTAGGCGGCGTCATTATCTACGAGCAGTACTTC	.	.	TRBJ2-7	16	TRBV11-2
CASSQERGRGAGNTIYF	TGTGCCAGCAGCCAAGAAAGGGGCAGGGGGGCTGGAAACACCATATATTTT	.	TRBD1	TRBJ1-3	17	TRBV4-2
CASTRTGRYEQYF	TGTGCCAGCACTCGGACAGGGAGATACGAGCAGTACTTC	once	TRBD1	TRBJ2-7	13	TRBV6-5
CASSQDIQASYEQYF	TGTGCCAGCAGCCAAGATATACAGGCCAGCTACGAGCAGTACTTC	.	.	TRBJ2-7	15	TRBV3-1/TRBV3-2
CASSWSHQPQHF	TGTGCCAGCAGTTGGAGCCATCAGCCCCAGCATTTT	.	.	TRBJ1-5	12	TRBV28
CASSLAARGLVSGEQYF	TGTGCCAGCAGCTTAGCAGCGCGGGGACTAGTTTCGGGCGAGCAGTACTTC	.	TRBD2	TRBJ2-7	17	TRBV7-2
CASREQDSYNSPLHF	TGTGCCAGCAGGGAACAGGACTCCTATAATTCACCCCTCCACTTT	.	.	TRBJ1-6	15	TRBV2
CSVPRAGANVLTF	TGCAGCGTCCCCCGGGCTGGGGCCAACGTCCTGACTTTC	.	.	TRBJ2-6	13	TRBV29-1
CASSLDRTGELFF	TGTGCCAGCAGCTTAGACCGTACCGGGGAGCTGTTTTTT	few	.	TRBJ2-2	13	TRBV11-2
CASSPVRGYTF	TGTGCCAGCAGTCCGGTTCGTGGCTACACCTTC	.	.	TRBJ1-2	11	TRBV12-3/TRBV12-4
CASSPEGDRSYTF	TGTGCCAGCAGTCCGGAGGGGGACAGAAGCTACACCTTC	.	TRBD1	TRBJ1-2	13	TRBV6-5
CASSGTGRVLSEQYF	TGTGCCAGCAGTGGGACAGGCAGGGTTCTGTCCGAGCAGTACTTC	.	TRBD1	TRBJ2-7	15	TRBV28
CASSPPGYGYTF	TGTGCCAGCAGCCCACCGGGTTATGGCTACACCTTC	.	.	TRBJ1-2	12	TRBV3-1/TRBV3-2
CATSDQTGPVGSGELFF	TGTGCCACCAGTGACCAAACAGGGCCGGTTGGTTCCGGGGAGCTGTTTTTT	.	.	TRBJ2-2	17	TRBV24-1
CASSLALAGGPLDTQYF	TGTGCCAGCAGCTTAGCCCTAGCGGGGGGCCCCCTAGATACGCAGTATTTT	.	TRBD2	TRBJ2-3	17	TRBV7-9
CATSGGKGNQPQHF	TGTGCCACCTCAGGGGGAAAGGGCAATCAGCCCCAGCATTTT	.	TRBD1	TRBJ1-5	14	TRBV6-5
CASSVGVPNTEAFF	TGTGCCAGCAGCGTAGGCGTCCCCAACACTGAAGCTTTCTTT	.	.	TRBJ1-1	14	TRBV9
CATSLLRGQGCNQPQHF	TGTGCCACCAGCCTACTTCGCGGGCAGGGGTGCAATCAGCCCCAGCATTTT	.	.	TRBJ1-5	17	TRBV24-1